This TCR beta chain was found in a study of T cell responses to AZD1222 COVID-19 vaccine. The CDR3 contains 14 residues. CDR1 and CDR2 from the germline V gene are LGHDT and YNNKEL (reference sequence). V was pared by 5 bases and J by 1 base, with 4 bases of the junction left unmatched. Study findings and constraints: No repertoire was sampled before or during the peak T cell response, only after it. Females made up more of the donors, who were largely white British, and clonal diversity may have come out too low. Vaccine-related CD4 TCRs covered spike, predominating at 160-218 and 743-854. Spike-specific TCR breadth and depth both grew after two AZD1222 doses.

Turning to this clone: The target antigen is unknown.

The protocol was immunoSEQ multiplex PCR, while the TCRdb copy is restricted to in-frame clones and leaves out a portion. Among 160,000 or so clones listed, roughly nine tenths were seen once. The sequencing used peripheral blood, collected after recovery from COVID-19. The source of this sequence is an adult who had recovered from COVID-19. The genes are TRBV3-1 (or the pseudogene TRBV3-2) and TRBJ1-2; TRBD1 matches 7 bases. The CDR3 sequence: CASSDRALNYGYTF. The CDR3 DNA sequence: TGTGCCAGCAGCGACAGGGCCCTTAACTATGGCTACACCTTC.